A single sample is the source of the 9 T cell receptor beta chains below, sequenced in a study of cytomegalovirus exposure and HLA in healthy donors (dated 2017 in TCRdb). The library came from the immunoSEQ multiplex PCR assay. For the multiplex PCR, a mixture combining 60 forward primers for TCR Vbeta segments and 13 reverse primers for TCR Jbeta segments was used. The table comes from immuneACCESS by way of TCRdb, which keeps in-frame sequences with V and J called. Part of the clones is missing from these tables; in studies checked, under half for an unresolved V gene and the rest for unknown reasons. The sample table contains fewer than 110,000 clones; only one count was recorded for roughly 82% of them. The ten largest account for about 10% of the sample. The sequencing input was PBMCs. The source is a man aged 45-60 years in good health and CMV-seronegative.

A note on this clone: Other DNA sequences in the sample encode the same CDR3. The genes are TRBV9 and TRBJ2-3; D gene uncertain. Per germline, CDR1 SGDLS and CDR2 YYNGEE. The CDR3 has 13 residues. V was shortened by 4 bases and J by 2 bases, with 8 bases between the two germline ends. CDR3 residues: CASSPPSTDTQYF. In DNA, the CDR3 is TGTGCCAGCAGCCCCCCCTCCACAGATACGCAGTATTTT.

The rearrangement links TRBV6-1 to TRBJ2-1; 10 nucleotides align to TRBD2. The length of the CDR3 is 15 residues. CDR1 MNHNS and CDR2 SASEGT come from the germline V gene. Trimming at V came to 6 bases and at J to 4 bases, leaving 6 bases not matched to a gene. The DNA of the CDR3 is TGTGCCAGCAGACCTTCTAGCGGGGGATACAATGAGCAGTTCTTC. Encoded protein: CASRPSSGGYNEQFF.

Here the CDR3 DNA reads TGTGCCAGCAGCTTAAGTGCTGGGACTGGAAGCTCCTACAATGAGCAGTTCTTC. It translates to CASSLSAGTGSSYNEQFF. V gene TRBV7-2 combines with J gene TRBJ2-1; weak D call: TRBD2 (6 bases). CDR1 is SGHTA, CDR2 FQGNSA, per germline. This CDR3 has 18 residues. Trimming removed 2 bases from V and 0 bases from J, with 17 bases in between.

This chain uses TRBV19 with TRBJ2-7, with D possibly being TRBD2 (6 bases). Germline CDR1 reads LNHDA; CDR2 reads SQIVND (reference sequence). CDR3 length: 14 residues. V lost 6 bases to trimming and J lost 3 bases, with 15 bases between them. This chain's CDR3 is CASSPRGEDYEQYF. The CDR3 nucleotides read TGTGCCAGTAGCCCCCGCGGGGAAGACTACGAGCAGTACTTC.

This chain links TRBV5-5 with TRBJ2-1; TRBD1 aligns across 8 bases. J gave up 8 bases and V 1 base, and 8 bases lay outside the gene matches. The CDR3 runs to 15 residues. Germline assignment: CDR1 SGHKS and CDR2 YYEKEE (reference sequence). The chain's CDR3 is CASSLLAGGMDEQFF. The CDR3 coding sequence is TGTGCCAGCAGCTTGTTGGCAGGGGGCATGGATGAGCAGTTCTTC.

This clone was recorded only once. The rearrangement joins TRBV27 to TRBJ2-2; possible D gene TRBD1, 5 bases. The V end was cut by 2 bases, the J end by 7 bases, with 8 bases between. The CDR3 is 13 amino acids. Germline loops: CDR1 MNHEY, CDR2 SMNVEV (reference sequence). DNA for the CDR3: TGTGCCAGCAGTTTAAAGGGGCTCGGGGAGCTGTTTTTT. Protein sequence: CASSLKGLGELFF.

This chain uses TRBV7-3 with TRBJ2-1; D may be TRBD2 (5 bases). V lost 4 bases and J lost 0, with 13 bases in between. Germline assignment: CDR1 SGHTA and CDR2 FQGTGA. The CDR3 loop spans 16 amino acids. Here the CDR3 reads CASSSLALSSYNEQFF. The CDR3 nucleotides read TGTGCCAGCAGCTCGTTAGCGCTGAGCTCCTACAATGAGCAGTTCTTC. Together with reference TRBV7-3 and TRBJ2-1, the CDR3 gives the full variable domain: GAGVSQTPSNKVTEKGKYVELRCDPISGHTALYWYRQSLGQGPEFLIYFQGTGAADDSGLPNDRFFAVRPEGSVSTLKIQRTERGDSAVYLCASSSLALSSYNEQFFGPGTRLTVL.

The gene calls are TRBV12-5 and TRBJ1-1, with D tentatively TRBD1 (5 bases). The germline CDR1 and CDR2 sequences are LGHNT and FRNRAP. Trimming cost V 8 bases and J 4 bases, with 20 bases left between them. The CDR3 consists of 15 residues. The CDR3 sequence: CASSREGGTGTEAFF. The CDR3 coding sequence is TGTGCTAGTTCCAGGGAGGGAGGTACGGGCACTGAAGCTTTCTTT. The full variable domain, in which reference TRBV12-5 and TRBJ1-1 provide the parts outside the CDR3, is DARVTQTPRHKVTEMGQEVTMRCQPILGHNTVFWYRQTMMQGLELLAYFRNRAPLDDSGMPKDRFSAEMPDATLATLKIQPSEPRDSAVYFCASSREGGTGTEAFFGQGTRLTVV.

This clone was found a few times. The chain joins TRBV9 to TRBJ2-7; D perhaps matches TRBD2 (5 bases). Trimming cost V 3 bases and J 8 bases, with 18 bases left between them. Germline CDR1 is SGDLS and CDR2 is YYNGEE. The CDR3 covers 14 residues. In DNA form, the CDR3 reads TGTGCCAGCAGCGGTGTTTCGGGAAGGAACAAGCAGTACTTC. Encoded protein: CASSGVSGRNKQYF.